This entry describes one T cell receptor beta chain. This sample was taken from a study of blood T cell repertoires in COVID-19. Looking at the study overall: Sources were T cells, B-cell-depleted T cells, or PBMCs; the material itself was cDNA or gDNA.

CDR3 length: 17 amino acids. Original processing notes: Quantification of nucleated cells was approximated via reference gene primer amplification. Clones were sequenced by immunoSEQ multiplex PCR, and TCRdb holds only the in-frame ones, with some missing. D and trimming were read from the DNA, whereas the V and J calls and clone size are those reported in that table. The table includes about 110,000 clones, over 65% detected once. Sequenced material: peripheral blood. This rearrangement joins TRBV21-1 to TRBJ2-7; the table's D call of TRBD2 was not tested on the DNA. TRBV21-1 is flagged as a pseudogene. The sequence derives from a woman aged 55-70 years with acute or convalescent COVID-19. The CDR3 loop reads CASSSPPRNKSSYEQYF. CDR3 DNA: TGTGCCAGCAGCTCTCCACCTAGGAATAAGTCCTCCTACGAGCAGTACTTC.